This is a list of T cell receptor beta chains from one sample in a study of blood T cells in healthy people across ages. Using its own MiXCR run on the 5' RACE reads, TCRdb lists one record per CDR3 protein. The sample has about 570,000 distinct CDR3 sequences; 27% are singletons. Source material: blood. The receptors shown here come from a woman aged 65 to 85 in good health. CDR3s include the opening cysteine and the closing phenylalanine or tryptophan. Clone size is stated in some rows and not others, as once, few, many or a class when expanded.

-,16,TRBV5-5,CASSGRTGTMNTEAFF
-,14,TRBV20-1,CSAREDSSNEKLFF
-,16,TRBV7-3,CASSALGTGGYNEQFF
many,13,TRBV20-1,CSARDKGGYGYTF
-,13,TRBV4-2,CASSQDRGKTQYF
-,11,TRBV3-1,CASGMGSGYTF
few,15,TRBV18,CASSPAESNTGELFF
few,17,TRBV20-1,CSARDSGTSGVTGELFF
-,16,TRBV5-1,CASSLVLAGANNEQFF
-,14,TRBV7-2,CASSRIAQAETQYF
few,14,TRBV18,CASSPGSGVYGYTF
few,13,TRBV13,CASSHQGRPEAFF
-,13,TRBV7-2,CASSTRPRDEAFF
-,16,TRBV5-5,CASSGGLGETGNTIYF
-,14,TRBV7-2,CASSPYLLPQTQYF
once,16,TRBV5-1,CASSLGGGAFYNEQFF
-,15,TRBV6-5,CASSYEGSGPDTQYF
few,11,TRBV29-1,CSGTEAYEQYF
few,16,TRBV7-2,CASSLGSGAVNYGYTF
-,16,TRBV6-1,CASSEPLWGWVSEQYF
-,15,TRBV20-1,CSARDQPSPWTEAFF
-,15,TRBV20-1,CSAREPGWNTDTQYF
-,17,TRBV7-2,CASSNHGLAGGYNEQFF
-,15,TRBV7-2,CASSLDGSGPREQYF
-,13,TRBV30,CAWSVKGDQGYTF
few,13,TRBV20-1,CSARAPSGNTIYF
-,16,TRBV4-2,CASSPQSSGGPYEQYF
few,17,TRBV4-2,CASSHRPVALAKNIQYF
few,15,TRBV10-3,CAISESDRGNSPLHF
many,14,TRBV6-5,CASNQGQGTTEAFF
-,17,TRBV7-2,CASSPLKPAGSWETQYF
-,18,TRBV10-2,CASSVSGGSKPSGNTIYF
-,14,TRBV4-2,CASSQSWGEETQYF
few,14,TRBV7-2,CASSTGRGRLVSFF
once,15,TRBV5-1,CAGSQSGRAYNEQFF
-,13,TRBV30,CAWSASGTAIVKF
few,14,TRBV25-1,CASRGTNSGNTIYF
-,14,TRBV24-1,CATSESTGSNEQYF
few,15,TRBV3-1,CASSQGTGRAYEQYF
few,14,TRBV29-1,CSSRRGSGGYEQFF
few,13,TRBV6-5,CASSYSGTEKLFF
-,14,TRBV20-1,CSARDPKGNTEAFF
-,13,TRBV30,CAWSRPGEGGYTF
few,11,TRBV6-2/TRBV6-3,CASKDFDEQYF
few,19,TRBV6-2/TRBV6-3,CASSYSSTAGTPTSYEQYF
-,16,TRBV4-3,CASSQDATGGLKPQHF
many,13,TRBV5-1,CASSLGQGGEQYF
-,15,TRBV7-2,CASSPQGAGSYGYTF
-,17,TRBV15,CATKSPRDRGLNTEAFF
few,17,TRBV6-6,CASSYSGVSGAKNIQYF
few,17,TRBV5-1,CASSLRRADSGANVLTF
-,16,TRBV6-2/TRBV6-3,CASSYGGQGFSYEQYF
few,13,TRBV2,CASTRETKNIQYF
few,17,TRBV21-1,CASSKTGFPSGANVLTF
-,14,TRBV20-1,CSATEHVLLYEQYF
-,15,TRBV6-2/TRBV6-3,CASSPGGMNTGELFF